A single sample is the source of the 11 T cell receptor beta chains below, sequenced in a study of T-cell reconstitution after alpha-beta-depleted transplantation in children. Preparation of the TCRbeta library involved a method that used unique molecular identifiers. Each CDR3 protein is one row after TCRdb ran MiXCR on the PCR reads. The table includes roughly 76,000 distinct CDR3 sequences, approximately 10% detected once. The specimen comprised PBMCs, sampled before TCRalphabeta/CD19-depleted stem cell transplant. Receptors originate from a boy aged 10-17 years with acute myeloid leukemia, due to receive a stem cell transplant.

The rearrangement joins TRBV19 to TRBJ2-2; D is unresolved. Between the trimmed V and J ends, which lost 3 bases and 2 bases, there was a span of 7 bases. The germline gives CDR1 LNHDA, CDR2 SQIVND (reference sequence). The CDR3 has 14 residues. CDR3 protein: CASSIARNTGELFF. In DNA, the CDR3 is TGTGCCAGTAGTATCGCGCGTAACACCGGGGAGCTGTTTTTT.

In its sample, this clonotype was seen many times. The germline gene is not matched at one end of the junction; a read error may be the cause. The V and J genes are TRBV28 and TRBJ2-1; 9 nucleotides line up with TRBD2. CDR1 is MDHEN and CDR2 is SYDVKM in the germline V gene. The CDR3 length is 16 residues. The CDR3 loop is CASSPKREEPYDEQFF. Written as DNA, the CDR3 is TGTGCCAGCAGTCCCAAGCGGGAGGAACCCTACGATGAGCAGTTCTTC.

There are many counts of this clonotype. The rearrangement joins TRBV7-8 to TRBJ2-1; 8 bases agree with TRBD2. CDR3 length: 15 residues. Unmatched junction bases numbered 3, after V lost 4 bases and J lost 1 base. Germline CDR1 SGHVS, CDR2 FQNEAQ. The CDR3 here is CASSSGTRSYNEQFF. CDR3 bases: TGTGCCAGCAGCTCCGGGACTAGGTCCTACAATGAGCAGTTCTTC.

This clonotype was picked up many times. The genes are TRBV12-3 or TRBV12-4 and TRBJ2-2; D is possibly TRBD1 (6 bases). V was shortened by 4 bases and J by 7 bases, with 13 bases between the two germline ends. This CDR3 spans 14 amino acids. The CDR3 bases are TGTGCCAGCAGTTCCAGGGGTCAAGGCGGGGAGCTGTTTTTT. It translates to CASSSRGQGGELFF.

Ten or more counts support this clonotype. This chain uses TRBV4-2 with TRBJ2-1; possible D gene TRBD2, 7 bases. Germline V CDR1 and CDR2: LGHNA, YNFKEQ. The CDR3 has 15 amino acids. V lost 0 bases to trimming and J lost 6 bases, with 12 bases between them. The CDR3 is CASSQDWGGRNEQFF. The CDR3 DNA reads TGTGCCAGCAGCCAAGATTGGGGGGGCCGCAATGAGCAGTTCTTC.

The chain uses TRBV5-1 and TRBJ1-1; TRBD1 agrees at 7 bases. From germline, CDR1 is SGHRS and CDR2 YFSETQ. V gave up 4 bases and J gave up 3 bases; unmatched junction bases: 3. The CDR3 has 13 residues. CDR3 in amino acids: CASSTTGDTEAFF. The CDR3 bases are TGCGCCAGCAGCACCACAGGGGACACTGAAGCTTTCTTT.

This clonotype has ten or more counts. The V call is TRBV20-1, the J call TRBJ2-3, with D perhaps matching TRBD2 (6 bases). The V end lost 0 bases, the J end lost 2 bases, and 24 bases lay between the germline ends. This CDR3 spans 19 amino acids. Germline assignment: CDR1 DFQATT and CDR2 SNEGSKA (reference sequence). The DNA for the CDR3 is TGCAGTGCTAGAGATCTTGTGATGGACGTAGCGGTTCCCACAGATACGCAGTATTTT. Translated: CSARDLVMDVAVPTDTQYF.

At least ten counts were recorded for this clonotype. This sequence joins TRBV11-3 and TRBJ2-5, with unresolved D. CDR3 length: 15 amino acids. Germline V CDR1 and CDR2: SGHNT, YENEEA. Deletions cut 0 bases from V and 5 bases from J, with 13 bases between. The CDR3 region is CASSLDVTGMETQYF. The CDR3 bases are TGTGCCAGCAGCTTAGATGTTACCGGTATGGAGACCCAGTACTTC.

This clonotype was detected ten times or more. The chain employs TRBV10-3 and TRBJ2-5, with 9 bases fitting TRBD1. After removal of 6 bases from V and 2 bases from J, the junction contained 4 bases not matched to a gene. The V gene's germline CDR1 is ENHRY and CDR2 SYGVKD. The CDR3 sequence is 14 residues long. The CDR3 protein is CAIRTGGPQETQYF. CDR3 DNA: TGTGCCATCAGGACAGGGGGACCGCAAGAGACCCAGTACTTC.

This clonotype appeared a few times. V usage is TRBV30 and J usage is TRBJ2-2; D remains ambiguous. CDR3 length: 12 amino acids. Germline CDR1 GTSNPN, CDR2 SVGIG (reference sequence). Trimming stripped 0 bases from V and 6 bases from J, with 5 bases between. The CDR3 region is CAWSVRPGELFF. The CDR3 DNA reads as TGTGCCTGGAGTGTACGGCCCGGGGAGCTGTTTTTT.

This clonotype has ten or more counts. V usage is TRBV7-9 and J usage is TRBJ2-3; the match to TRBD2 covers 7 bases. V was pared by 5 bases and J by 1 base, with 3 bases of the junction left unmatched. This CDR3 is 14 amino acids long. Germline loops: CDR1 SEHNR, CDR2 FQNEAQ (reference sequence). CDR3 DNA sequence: TGTGCCAGCAGCAAAAGCGGGGGCACAGATACGCAGTATTTT. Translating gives CASSKSGGTDTQYF.